Listed below are T cell receptor beta chains from one sample, sequenced in a study of cytomegalovirus exposure and HLA in healthy donors. Assay: immunoSEQ multiplex PCR; the TCRdb copy retains only in-frame clones and omits some. The sample lists over 100,000 clones; 75% to 85% were seen once. Sequenced: PBMCs. These receptors originate from a woman between 40 and 55 years old in good health and CMV-seronegative. Each CDR3 is given with its conserved first and last residue. A D gene is named only where the DNA matches it firmly. Clone size appears in some rows only: once, few, many, or a class for an expanded clone.

V	D	J	size	CDR3	DNA
TRBV6-5	TRBD1	TRBJ2-7	-	CASSYSGQAPYEQYF	TGTGCCAGCAGTTACTCCGGACAGGCACCCTACGAGCAGTACTTC
TRBV5-6	TRBD1	TRBJ2-4	-	CASNTGQVAKNIQYF	TGTGCCAGCAACACCGGACAGGTAGCCAAAAACATTCAGTACTTC
TRBV4-2	TRBD1	TRBJ1-1	-	CASSQEGTGGKKTEAFF	TGTGCCAGCAGCCAAGAAGGGACAGGGGGGAAGAAAACTGAAGCTTTCTTT
TRBV6-1	-	TRBJ1-1	few	CASSDDRFISGTEAFF	TGTGCCAGCAGTGATGACAGGTTCATATCGGGCACTGAAGCTTTCTTT
TRBV15	-	TRBJ2-7	-	CATSRDDRRPYEQYF	TGTGCCACCAGCAGAGATGACAGGAGGCCCTACGAGCAGTACTTC
TRBV7-9	TRBD2	TRBJ2-1	-	CASSLGAGEDNEQFF	TGTGCCAGCAGCTTAGGAGCGGGGGAGGACAATGAGCAGTTCTTC
TRBV7-2	TRBD1	TRBJ1-3	few	CASSAGQGNTIYF	TGTGCCAGCAGCGCGGGACAGGGAAACACCATATATTTT
TRBV2	-	TRBJ1-5	-	CASSEALRQGSNQPQHF	TGTGCCAGCAGTGAAGCGCTTCGGCAGGGAAGCAATCAGCCCCAGCATTTT
TRBV7-2	-	TRBJ1-2	-	CASSSGREPLYGYTF	TGTGCCAGCAGTTCCGGCCGGGAACCCCTCTATGGCTACACCTTC
TRBV6-5	TRBD1	TRBJ2-7	-	CASSWDSQNEQYF	TGTGCCAGCAGTTGGGACAGCCAAAACGAGCAGTACTTC
TRBV5-4	-	TRBJ1-2	-	CASSFGREGNYGYTF	TGTGCCAGCAGCTTCGGGAGAGAAGGCAACTATGGCTACACCTTC
TRBV6-6	TRBD1	TRBJ2-7	-	CASSRDSEVYEQYF	TGTGCCAGCAGTCGGGACAGCGAGGTCTACGAGCAGTACTTC
TRBV7-9	-	TRBJ1-4	-	CASSQDRFGNEKLFF	TGTGCCAGCAGCCAAGACAGATTCGGCAATGAAAAACTGTTTTTT
TRBV6-5	-	TRBJ1-1	-	CASGKDPGTEAFF	TGTGCCAGCGGTAAAGATCCGGGCACTGAAGCTTTCTTT
TRBV2	TRBD1	TRBJ2-2	-	CASSETGRGTGELFF	TGTGCCAGCAGTGAGACAGGGCGCGGCACCGGGGAGCTGTTTTTT
TRBV30	TRBD2	TRBJ2-3	-	CAWSVKRGGTDTQYF	TGTGCCTGGAGTGTCAAGCGGGGGGGTACAGATACGCAGTATTTT
TRBV27	-	TRBJ2-7	-	CASSGRTGAYEQYF	TGTGCCAGCAGTGGGAGGACAGGTGCCTACGAGCAGTACTTC
TRBV14	-	TRBJ1-1	-	CASSQEGGRVTEAFF	TGTGCCAGCAGCCAAGAGGGGGGGCGCGTCACTGAAGCTTTCTTT
TRBV5-1	TRBD2	TRBJ2-2	-	CASSLQLAGNTGELFF	TGCGCCAGCAGCTTACAACTAGCGGGGAACACCGGGGAGCTGTTTTTT
TRBV4-3	-	TRBJ2-7	-	CASSQYRASSYEQYF	TGCGCCAGCAGCCAATACAGGGCTTCCTCCTACGAGCAGTACTTC
TRBV7-9	-	TRBJ1-4	-	CASSSNRDEKLFF	TGTGCCAGCAGCTCCAACAGGGATGAAAAACTGTTTTTT
TRBV4-2	TRBD1	TRBJ1-2	-	CASSQGGTGAPYGYTF	TGTGCCAGCAGCCAAGGAGGAACAGGGGCACCCTATGGCTACACCTTC
TRBV7-3	-	TRBJ2-2	-	CASSLGDSGSGELFF	TGTGCCAGCAGCTTAGGGGACTCCGGAAGCGGGGAGCTGTTTTTT
TRBV7-2	-	TRBJ2-5	-	CASSSQEETQYF	TGTGCCAGCAGCTCCCAGGAAGAGACCCAGTACTTC
TRBV4-2	-	TRBJ2-3	-	CASRPLSEGVGTDTQYF	TGTGCCAGCAGACCGCTTTCAGAGGGGGTGGGCACAGATACGCAGTATTTT
TRBV6-1	TRBD1	TRBJ1-5	-	CASRQGNQPQHF	TGTGCCAGCAGACAGGGGAATCAGCCCCAGCATTTT
TRBV4-3	-	TRBJ2-5	-	CASSQTSLDLLQYF	TGCGCCAGCAGCCAAACTAGCCTAGATCTTCTCCAGTACTTC
TRBV6-5	TRBD1	TRBJ1-1	-	CASRTDRVTEAFF	TGTGCCAGCAGAACTGACAGGGTTACTGAAGCTTTCTTT
TRBV7-8	TRBD1	TRBJ2-1	-	CASSGADRTYNEQFF	TGTGCCAGCAGCGGAGCGGACAGGACATACAATGAGCAGTTCTTC